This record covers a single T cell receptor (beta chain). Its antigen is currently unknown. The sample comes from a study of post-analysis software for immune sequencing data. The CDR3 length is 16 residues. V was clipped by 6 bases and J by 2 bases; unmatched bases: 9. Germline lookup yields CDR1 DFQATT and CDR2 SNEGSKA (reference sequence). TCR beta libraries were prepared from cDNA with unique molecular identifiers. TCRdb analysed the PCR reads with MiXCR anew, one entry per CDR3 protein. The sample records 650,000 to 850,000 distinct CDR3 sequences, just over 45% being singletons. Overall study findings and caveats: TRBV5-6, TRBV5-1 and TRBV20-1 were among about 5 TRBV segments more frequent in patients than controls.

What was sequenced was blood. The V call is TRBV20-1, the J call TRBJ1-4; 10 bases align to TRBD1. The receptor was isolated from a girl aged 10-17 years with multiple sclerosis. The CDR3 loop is CSAGRDRGSTNEKLFF. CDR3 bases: TGCAGTGCAGGACGGGACAGGGGATCTACTAATGAAAAACTGTTTTTT.